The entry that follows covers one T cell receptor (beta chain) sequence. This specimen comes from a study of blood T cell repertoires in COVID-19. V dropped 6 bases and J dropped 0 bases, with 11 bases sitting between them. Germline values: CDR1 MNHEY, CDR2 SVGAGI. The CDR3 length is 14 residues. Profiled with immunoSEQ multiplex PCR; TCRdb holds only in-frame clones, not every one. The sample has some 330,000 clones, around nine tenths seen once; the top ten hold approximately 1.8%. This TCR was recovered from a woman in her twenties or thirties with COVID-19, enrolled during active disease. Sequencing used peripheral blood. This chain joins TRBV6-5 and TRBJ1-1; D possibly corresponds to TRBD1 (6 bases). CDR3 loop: CASRWDTLNTEAFF. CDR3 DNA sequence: TGTGCCAGCAGATGGGACACCTTGAACACTGAAGCTTTCTTT.